A selection of T cell receptor beta chains follows, all from one sample in a study of a mutant IDH1 vaccine in newly diagnosed glioma. This table comes from immunoSEQ multiplex PCR, and its TCRdb copy is limited to in-frame clones, with some not included. The sample records more than 25,000 clones, roughly 80% being singletons. Which antigens these TCRs recognize remains unknown. Source: PBMCs, taken from a glioma patient whose treatment included an IDH1 peptide vaccine. Receptor source: a woman aged 25 to 39 with glioma. Some clones in this sample may be carry-over from other donors' samples. CDR3s include the opening cysteine and the closing phenylalanine or tryptophan. A D gene is named only where the DNA matches it firmly. A row's size may be missing; if present it is once, few, many or a size class.

D: .
size: few
V: TRBV5-1
J: TRBJ2-2
CDR3: CASSLESTGELFF
DNA: TGCGCCAGCAGCTTGGAGTCCACCGGGGAGCTGTTTTTT

D: .
size: .
V: TRBV5-5
J: TRBJ1-3
CDR3: CASIRGATVSGNTIYF
DNA: TGTGCCAGCATTCGAGGGGCAACCGTCTCTGGAAACACCATATATTTT

D: .
size: once
V: TRBV28
J: TRBJ1-5
CDR3: CASSLPQGHQPQHF
DNA: TGTGCCAGCAGTTTACCCCAGGGCCACCAGCCCCAGCATTTT

D: .
size: .
V: TRBV7-2
J: TRBJ2-7
CDR3: CASSSRKGSYEQYF
DNA: TGTGCCAGCAGTTCCAGGAAGGGCTCCTACGAGCAGTACTTC

D: .
size: few
V: TRBV4-1
J: TRBJ2-3
CDR3: CASSQAGSLITDTQYF
DNA: TGCGCCAGCAGCCAAGCCGGGAGTCTCATCACAGATACGCAGTATTTT

D: TRBD2
size: .
V: TRBV29-1
J: TRBJ2-1
CDR3: CSVGASGIYNEQFF
DNA: TGCAGCGTTGGGGCTAGCGGGATCTACAATGAGCAGTTCTTC

D: TRBD1
size: .
V: TRBV5-1
J: TRBJ2-5
CDR3: CASSSGQGQETQYF
DNA: TGCGCCAGCAGCAGTGGACAGGGTCAAGAGACCCAGTACTTC

D: .
size: .
V: TRBV30
J: TRBJ1-1
CDR3: CAWSVGAGGAFF
DNA: TGTGCCTGGAGTGTTGGGGCAGGAGGAGCTTTCTTT

D: .
size: .
V: TRBV7-2
J: TRBJ1-6
CDR3: CASSSRQTLYNSPLHF
DNA: TGTGCCAGCAGCTCTCGACAGACTCTCTATAATTCACCCCTCCACTTT

D: .
size: few
V: TRBV9
J: TRBJ2-7
CDR3: CASSPSSKGAPYEQYF
DNA: TGTGCCAGCAGCCCCAGTTCGAAGGGCGCTCCCTACGAGCAGTACTTC

D: .
size: .
V: TRBV2
J: TRBJ2-2
CDR3: CASSTGVTGELFF
DNA: TGTGCCAGCAGTACGGGGGTCACCGGGGAGCTGTTTTTT

D: .
size: .
V: TRBV10-3
J: TRBJ1-4
CDR3: CAISLDRPANEKLFF
DNA: TGTGCCATCAGTCTCGACAGGCCGGCTAATGAAAAACTGTTTTTT

D: .
size: few
V: TRBV6-1
J: TRBJ1-1
CDR3: CASSIRMAGKTEAFF
DNA: TGTGCCAGCAGCATCAGGATGGCGGGAAAGACTGAAGCTTTCTTT

D: .
size: .
V: TRBV7-9
J: TRBJ1-5
CDR3: CASSLPGVGQPQHF
DNA: TGTGCCAGCAGCTTGCCAGGGGTAGGTCAGCCCCAGCATTTT

D: .
size: .
V: TRBV19
J: TRBJ1-5
CDR3: CATHGRGVNQPQHF
DNA: TGTGCCACCCATGGACGGGGGGTCAATCAGCCCCAGCATTTT

D: TRBD2
size: .
V: TRBV7-6
J: TRBJ2-1
CDR3: CASTNPGLAGVSEQFF
DNA: TGTGCCAGCACCAACCCCGGACTAGCGGGAGTGAGTGAGCAGTTCTTC

D: TRBD1
size: .
V: TRBV7-2
J: TRBJ1-1
CDR3: CASRLTIGGAAFF
DNA: TGTGCCAGCCGTCTAACGATAGGGGGCGCCGCTTTCTTT

D: .
size: .
V: TRBV19
J: TRBJ1-3
CDR3: CASSTWDNTIYF
DNA: TGTGCCAGTAGTACCTGGGACAACACCATATATTTT

D: .
size: .
V: TRBV4-1
J: TRBJ1-1
CDR3: CASSPRQDHEAFF
DNA: TGCGCCAGCAGCCCAAGACAGGACCACGAAGCTTTCTTT

D: TRBD2
size: .
V: TRBV30
J: TRBJ2-1
CDR3: CAWSTGTSFYNEQFF
DNA: TGTGCCTGGAGCACCGGGACTAGCTTTTACAATGAGCAGTTCTTC

D: TRBD2
size: .
V: TRBV6-5
J: TRBJ2-1
CDR3: CASSYSLAGEGDEQFF
DNA: TGTGCCAGCAGTTACTCGTTAGCGGGAGAAGGAGATGAGCAGTTCTTC

D: .
size: .
V: TRBV4-2
J: TRBJ2-1
CDR3: CASSHPAEDPDNEQFF
DNA: TGTGCCAGCAGCCACCCAGCCGAGGACCCAGACAATGAGCAGTTCTTC

D: TRBD2
size: .
V: TRBV6-5
J: TRBJ2-1
CDR3: CASSSGLAGYEQFF
DNA: TGTGCCAGCAGTTCGGGACTAGCCGGCTATGAGCAGTTCTTC

D: TRBD1
size: .
V: TRBV7-6
J: TRBJ2-7
CDR3: CASSARTGRTYEQYF
DNA: TGTGCCAGCAGCGCACGGACAGGGAGGACCTACGAGCAGTACTTC

D: .
size: .
V: TRBV9
J: TRBJ1-3
CDR3: CASSGTGSGNTIYF
DNA: TGTGCCAGCAGCGGTACAGGCAGCGGAAACACCATATATTTT

D: .
size: .
V: TRBV4-1
J: TRBJ1-1
CDR3: CASSQDSRGMNTEAFF
DNA: TGCGCCAGCAGCCAAGATAGTCGGGGGATGAACACTGAAGCTTTCTTT

D: .
size: few
V: TRBV6-5
J: TRBJ1-1
CDR3: CASSPRGGTEAFF
DNA: TGTGCCAGCAGTCCCCGGGGTGGGACTGAAGCTTTCTTT

D: .
size: .
V: TRBV5-1
J: TRBJ2-2
CDR3: CASSLIASRVTGELFF
DNA: TGCGCCAGCAGCCTAATAGCGTCCAGGGTAACCGGGGAGCTGTTTTTT

D: .
size: .
V: TRBV5-1
J: TRBJ2-2
CDR3: CASSPFGGGNTGELFF
DNA: TGCGCCAGCAGCCCGTTCGGAGGGGGAAACACCGGGGAGCTGTTTTTT

D: .
size: few
V: TRBV6-1
J: TRBJ2-3
CDR3: CASRGRGTDTQYF
DNA: TGTGCCAGCAGGGGAAGGGGAACAGATACGCAGTATTTT

D: .
size: .
V: TRBV6-5
J: TRBJ2-5
CDR3: CASSYPGGETQYF
DNA: TGTGCCAGCAGTTACCCAGGGGGGGAGACCCAGTACTTC

D: TRBD1
size: .
V: TRBV5-4
J: TRBJ2-5
CDR3: CASSADRGRETQYF
DNA: TGTGCCAGCAGCGCCGACAGGGGGCGCGAGACCCAGTACTTC

D: .
size: .
V: TRBV4-1
J: TRBJ1-1
CDR3: CASSSGRAPDTEAFF
DNA: TGCGCCAGCAGCTCGGGACGGGCCCCCGACACTGAAGCTTTCTTT

D: TRBD1
size: .
V: TRBV15
J: TRBJ2-7
CDR3: CATSTDRGAYEQYF
DNA: TGTGCCACCAGCACCGACAGGGGGGCCTACGAGCAGTACTTC

D: .
size: .
V: TRBV7-2
J: TRBJ2-5
CDR3: CASSPWVRETQYF
DNA: TGTGCCAGCAGCCCTTGGGTGCGGGAGACCCAGTACTTC

D: TRBD1
size: .
V: TRBV5-5
J: TRBJ2-2
CDR3: CASSLAYRGNTGELFF
DNA: TGTGCCAGCAGCTTGGCTTACAGGGGGAACACCGGGGAGCTGTTTTTT

D: TRBD2
size: .
V: TRBV27
J: TRBJ2-1
CDR3: CASSLGAGGGHNEQFF
DNA: TGTGCCAGCAGTTTAGGAGCGGGAGGAGGCCACAATGAGCAGTTCTTC

D: TRBD1
size: few
V: TRBV5-1
J: TRBJ1-3
CDR3: CASSLESGGGNTIYF
DNA: TGCGCCAGCAGCTTGGAGTCAGGGGGTGGAAACACCATATATTTT

D: TRBD2
size: once
V: TRBV19
J: TRBJ2-1
CDR3: CASTVAGEGWGEQFF
DNA: TGTGCCAGTACGGTCGCGGGAGAGGGGTGGGGTGAGCAGTTCTTC

D: TRBD1
size: .
V: TRBV27
J: TRBJ1-4
CDR3: CASSFSRGTGRFRTNEKLFF
DNA: TGTGCCAGCAGTTTTAGCCGTGGGACAGGGAGGTTTCGTACTAATGAAAAACTGTTTTTT

D: .
size: .
V: TRBV5-4
J: TRBJ2-3
CDR3: CASSLSSRAADTQYF
DNA: TGTGCCAGCAGCTTGAGTTCTAGAGCCGCAGATACGCAGTATTTT

D: TRBD1
size: .
V: TRBV6-5
J: TRBJ1-5
CDR3: CASSWTGSQPQHF
DNA: TGTGCCAGCAGTTGGACAGGGAGTCAGCCCCAGCATTTT

D: TRBD2
size: .
V: TRBV10-3
J: TRBJ2-3
CDR3: CAISGTSGSSDTQYF
DNA: TGTGCCATCAGTGGGACTAGCGGGAGTTCGGATACGCAGTATTTT

D: .
size: .
V: TRBV7-9
J: TRBJ1-1
CDR3: CASRPRDGGVNTEAFF
DNA: TGTGCCAGCAGGCCCAGGGATGGGGGGGTGAACACTGAAGCTTTCTTT

D: TRBD1
size: few
V: TRBV5-1
J: TRBJ1-2
CDR3: CASSQGTGRDYGYTF
DNA: TGCGCCAGCAGCCAAGGGACAGGGAGGGACTATGGCTACACCTTC

D: TRBD1
size: .
V: TRBV5-6
J: TRBJ2-1
CDR3: CASSLPGTGGNEQFF
DNA: TGTGCCAGCAGCCTACCCGGGACAGGGGGAAATGAGCAGTTCTTC

D: .
size: .
V: TRBV5-1
J: TRBJ2-5
CDR3: CASRMWGQETQYF
DNA: TGCGCCAGCAGAATGTGGGGTCAAGAGACCCAGTACTTC

D: .
size: .
V: TRBV30
J: TRBJ2-7
CDR3: CAWSSPGLIGSYEQYF
DNA: TGTGCCTGGAGTTCTCCGGGACTCATAGGGTCCTACGAGCAGTACTTC